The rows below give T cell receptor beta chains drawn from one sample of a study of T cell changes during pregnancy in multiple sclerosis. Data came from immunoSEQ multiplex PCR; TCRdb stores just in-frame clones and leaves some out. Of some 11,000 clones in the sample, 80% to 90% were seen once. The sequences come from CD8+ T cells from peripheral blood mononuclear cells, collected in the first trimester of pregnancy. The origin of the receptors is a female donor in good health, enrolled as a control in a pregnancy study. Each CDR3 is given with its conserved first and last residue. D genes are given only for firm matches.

CDR3aa: CASSPGVLYNEQFF
CDR3nt: TGTGCCAGCAGCCCCGGAGTCCTCTACAATGAGCAGTTCTTC
d_gene: NA
v_gene: TRBV13
j_gene: TRBJ2-1

CDR3aa: CASSASGGANNEQFF
CDR3nt: TGTGCCAGCAGTGCTAGCGGGGGGGCAAACAATGAGCAGTTCTTC
d_gene: TRBD2
v_gene: TRBV6-5
j_gene: TRBJ2-1

CDR3aa: CASSPSGGDPPYNEQFF
CDR3nt: TGTGCCAGCAGCCCGTCAGGAGGGGACCCGCCCTACAATGAGCAGTTCTTC
d_gene: NA
v_gene: TRBV7-7
j_gene: TRBJ2-1

CDR3aa: CASSQDRYSGNTIYF
CDR3nt: TGCGCCAGCAGCCAGGACAGGTACTCTGGAAACACCATATATTTT
d_gene: TRBD1
v_gene: TRBV4-3
j_gene: TRBJ1-3

CDR3aa: CASSPREGFYEQYF
CDR3nt: TGTGCCAGCAGCCCAAGGGAGGGCTTCTACGAGCAGTACTTC
d_gene: TRBD2
v_gene: TRBV27
j_gene: TRBJ2-7

CDR3aa: CASSLRAAGTGELFF
CDR3nt: TGTGCCAGCAGCTTAAGGGCAGCGGGGACCGGGGAGCTGTTTTTT
d_gene: TRBD2
v_gene: TRBV7-9
j_gene: TRBJ2-2

CDR3aa: CASSEGDANVGQPQHF
CDR3nt: TGTGCCAGCAGCGAGGGGGACGCCAACGTGGGTCAGCCCCAGCATTTT
d_gene: NA
v_gene: TRBV9
j_gene: TRBJ1-5

CDR3aa: CASSLEDSPNEKLFF
CDR3nt: TGTGCCAGCAGCTTAGAGGACAGCCCTAATGAAAAACTGTTTTTT
d_gene: NA
v_gene: TRBV7-9
j_gene: TRBJ1-4

CDR3aa: CASSETRSEQFF
CDR3nt: TGTGCCAGCAGTGAGACTCGAAGTGAGCAGTTCTTC
d_gene: NA
v_gene: TRBV25-1
j_gene: TRBJ2-1

CDR3aa: CASSRGAGSEKLFF
CDR3nt: TGTGCCAGCAGCCGCGGGGCAGGGTCGGAAAAACTGTTTTTT
d_gene: NA
v_gene: TRBV7-9
j_gene: TRBJ1-4

CDR3aa: CASSVDGGVTDTQYF
CDR3nt: TGTGCCAGCAGCGTAGACGGGGGAGTGACAGATACGCAGTATTTT
d_gene: NA
v_gene: TRBV9
j_gene: TRBJ2-3

CDR3aa: CASRGGRGTEAFF
CDR3nt: TGTGCCAGCAGGGGGGGGAGGGGAACTGAAGCTTTCTTT
d_gene: NA
v_gene: TRBV2
j_gene: TRBJ1-1

CDR3aa: CASSPGQSMNTEAFF
CDR3nt: TGCGCCAGCAGCCCCGGACAGTCCATGAACACTGAAGCTTTCTTT
d_gene: NA
v_gene: TRBV4-3
j_gene: TRBJ1-1

CDR3aa: CASSLTGGGNTEAFF
CDR3nt: TGTGCCAGCAGCTTAACCGGGGGGGGGAACACTGAAGCTTTCTTT
d_gene: NA
v_gene: TRBV7-2
j_gene: TRBJ1-1

CDR3aa: CASSQDEQGRGNGYTF
CDR3nt: TGCGCCAGCAGCCAAGATGAGCAGGGTAGGGGCAATGGCTACACCTTC
d_gene: NA
v_gene: TRBV4-1
j_gene: TRBJ1-2

CDR3aa: CASSLYGSSNQPQHF
CDR3nt: TGTGCCAGCAGCTTATACGGGTCATCCAATCAGCCCCAGCATTTT
d_gene: NA
v_gene: TRBV7-6
j_gene: TRBJ1-5

CDR3aa: CASSFGGGEAFF
CDR3nt: TGTGCCAGCAGTTTCGGGGGGGGTGAAGCTTTCTTT
d_gene: NA
v_gene: TRBV27
j_gene: TRBJ1-1